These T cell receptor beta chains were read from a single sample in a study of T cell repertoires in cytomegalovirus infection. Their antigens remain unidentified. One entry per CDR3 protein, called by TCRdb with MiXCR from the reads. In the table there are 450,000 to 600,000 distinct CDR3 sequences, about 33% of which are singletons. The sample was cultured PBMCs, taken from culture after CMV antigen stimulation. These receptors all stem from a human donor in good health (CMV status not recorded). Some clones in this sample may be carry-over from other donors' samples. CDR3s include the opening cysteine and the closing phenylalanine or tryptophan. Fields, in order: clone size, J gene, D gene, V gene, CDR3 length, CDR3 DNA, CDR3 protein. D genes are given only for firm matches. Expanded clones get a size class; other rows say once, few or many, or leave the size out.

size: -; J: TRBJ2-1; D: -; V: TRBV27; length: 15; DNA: TGTGCCAGCAGTTTTTTAGCGCCACCGGGGAATGAGCAGTTCTTC; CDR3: CASSFLAPPGNEQFF
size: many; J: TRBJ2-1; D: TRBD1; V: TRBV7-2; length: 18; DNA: TGTGCCAGCAGCTTAGGCCCCGGACAGGGGGTCACCTACAATGAGCAGTTCTTC; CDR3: CASSLGPGQGVTYNEQFF
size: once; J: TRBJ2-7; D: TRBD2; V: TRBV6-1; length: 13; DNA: TGTGCCAGCAGAGCGGGGGCCTCCTACGAGCAGTACTTC; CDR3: CASRAGASYEQYF
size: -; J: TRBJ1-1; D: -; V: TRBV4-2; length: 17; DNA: TGTGCCAGCAGCCAGATCCCGATTGTCAGGGCCGGGACTGAAGCTTTCTTT; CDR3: CASSQIPIVRAGTEAFF
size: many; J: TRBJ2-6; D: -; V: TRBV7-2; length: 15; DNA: TGTGCCAGCAGCCCTTCAGTCCCTGGGGCCAACGTCCTGACTTTC; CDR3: CASSPSVPGANVLTF
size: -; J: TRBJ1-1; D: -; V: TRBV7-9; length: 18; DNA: TGTGCCAGCAGCTTAGTCACCCCCGGGACTTGGATGAACACTGAAGCTTTCTTT; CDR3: CASSLVTPGTWMNTEAFF
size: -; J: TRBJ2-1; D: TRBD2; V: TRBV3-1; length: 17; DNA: TGTGCCAGCAGCCCCTGGACCGGGACTAGAGGGTGGGATGAGCAGTTCTTC; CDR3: CASSPWTGTRGWDEQFF
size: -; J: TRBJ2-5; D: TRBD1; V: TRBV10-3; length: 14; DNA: TGTGCCATCAGTGATCCTAGACAGGGGGAGACCCAGTACTTC; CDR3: CAISDPRQGETQYF
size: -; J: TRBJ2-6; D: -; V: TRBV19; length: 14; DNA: TGTGCCAGTAGGGACAGCTCTGGGGCCAACGTCCTGACTTTC; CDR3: CASRDSSGANVLTF
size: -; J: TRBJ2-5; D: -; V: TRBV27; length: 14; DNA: TGTGCCAGCAGTTTAGGCGCTCTCCAAGAGACCCAGTACTTC; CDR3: CASSLGALQETQYF
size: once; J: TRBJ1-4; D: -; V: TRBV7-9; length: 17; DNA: TGTGCCAGCAGCTTAGTAGGGGGACGGAGTCATAATGAAAAACTGTTTTTT; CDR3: CASSLVGGRSHNEKLFF
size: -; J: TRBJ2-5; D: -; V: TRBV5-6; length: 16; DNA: TGTGCCAGCAGCTTGGAAGGCCCGGCAGCCCAAGAGACCCAGTACTTC; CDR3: CASSLEGPAAQETQYF
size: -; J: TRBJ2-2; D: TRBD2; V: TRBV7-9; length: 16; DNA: TGTGCCAGCAGTTACCGACTAGCGGGAGCCACCGGGGAGCTGTTTTTT; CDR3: CASSYRLAGATGELFF
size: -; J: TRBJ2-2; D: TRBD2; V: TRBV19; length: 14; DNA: TGTGCCAGTAGTTGGGAGCGGGATAGCGGGGAGCTGTTTTTT; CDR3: CASSWERDSGELFF
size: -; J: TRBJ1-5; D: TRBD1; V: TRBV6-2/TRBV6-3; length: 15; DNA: TGTGCCAGCAGGTCCACAGGGGGCGGCAATCAGCCCCAGCATTTT; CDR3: CASRSTGGGNQPQHF
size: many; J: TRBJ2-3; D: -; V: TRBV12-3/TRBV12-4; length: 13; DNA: TGTGCCAGCAGGCCCCAGAGGGCAGATACGCAGTATTTT; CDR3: CASRPQRADTQYF
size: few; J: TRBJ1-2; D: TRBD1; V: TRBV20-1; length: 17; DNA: TGCAGTGCTAGAGATCTAATTCGCGGACAGGGGACGGGTGGCTACACCTTC; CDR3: CSARDLIRGQGTGGYTF
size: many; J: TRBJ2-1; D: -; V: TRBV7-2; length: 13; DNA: TGTGCCAGCAGCTTTGGCGTAAACAATGAGCAGTTCTTC; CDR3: CASSFGVNNEQFF
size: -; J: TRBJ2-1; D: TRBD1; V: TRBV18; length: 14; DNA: TGTGCCAGCTCACCGGACAGGGGCAGGCATGAGCAGTTCTTC; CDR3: CASSPDRGRHEQFF
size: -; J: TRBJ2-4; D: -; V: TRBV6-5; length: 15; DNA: TGTGCCAGCAGCCAAACAACAGGGCCCAGGGACATTCAGTACTTC; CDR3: CASSQTTGPRDIQYF
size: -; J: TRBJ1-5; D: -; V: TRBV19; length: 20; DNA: TGTGCCAGTAGTATGTCAGCGACAGCGGTGTTCCATTCTAGCAATCAGCCCCAGCATTTT; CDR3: CASSMSATAVFHSSNQPQHF
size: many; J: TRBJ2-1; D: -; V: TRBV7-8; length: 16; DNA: TGTGCCAGCAGCTTTCTCCGCCAGGCTTCCTACAATGAGCAGTTCTTC; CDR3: CASSFLRQASYNEQFF
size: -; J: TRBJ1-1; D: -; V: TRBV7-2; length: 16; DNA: TGTGCCAGCAGCTCCCGGGTCCCCGAGGGGAACACTGAAGCTTTCTTT; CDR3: CASSSRVPEGNTEAFF
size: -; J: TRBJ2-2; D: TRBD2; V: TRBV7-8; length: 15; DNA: TGTGCCAGCAGCCCGACTAGCGGGAGTCCCGGGGAGCTGTTTTTT; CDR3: CASSPTSGSPGELFF
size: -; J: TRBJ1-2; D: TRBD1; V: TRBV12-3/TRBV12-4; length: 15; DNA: TGTGCCAGCAGCCCGGGACAGGGGCCTGGGTATGGCTACACCTTC; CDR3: CASSPGQGPGYGYTF
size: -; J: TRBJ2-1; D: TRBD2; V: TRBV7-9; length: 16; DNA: TGTGCCAGCAGCTCCTCGACTAGCGGGACCAACAATGAGCAGTTCTTC; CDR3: CASSSSTSGTNNEQFF
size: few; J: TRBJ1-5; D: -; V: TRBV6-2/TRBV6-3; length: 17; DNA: TGTGCCAGCAGTTACCCGACCGCCCGGAGGGGCAATCAGCCCCAGCATTTT; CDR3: CASSYPTARRGNQPQHF
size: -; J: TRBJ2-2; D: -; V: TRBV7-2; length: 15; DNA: TGTGCCAGCAGCTTACTAGGCGTCGGCACCGGGGAGCTGTTTTTT; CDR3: CASSLLGVGTGELFF
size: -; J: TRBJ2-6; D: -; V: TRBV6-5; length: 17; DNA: TGTGCCAGCAGTTACTGGAGGGGGGCGTACGGGGCCAACGTCCTGACTTTC; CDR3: CASSYWRGAYGANVLTF
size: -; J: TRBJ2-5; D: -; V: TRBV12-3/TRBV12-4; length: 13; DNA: TGTGCCATCCGGCGTAAGGGTGCGAAGACCCAGTACTTC; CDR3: CAIRRKGAKTQYF
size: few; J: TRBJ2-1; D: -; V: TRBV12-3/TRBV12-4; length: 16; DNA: TGTGCCAGCAGTTTGGGGACAGCGGGAGTTTGGAATGAGCAGTTCTTC; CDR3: CASSLGTAGVWNEQFF
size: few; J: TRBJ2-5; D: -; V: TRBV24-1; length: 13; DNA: TGTGCCACCAGTGTTCCTGGGCTTGAGACCCAGTACTTC; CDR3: CATSVPGLETQYF
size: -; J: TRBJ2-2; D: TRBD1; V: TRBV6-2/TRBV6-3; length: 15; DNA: TGTGCCAGCAGCTTCGGGACAGGGCGCGTCGGGGAGCTGTTTTTT; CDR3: CASSFGTGRVGELFF
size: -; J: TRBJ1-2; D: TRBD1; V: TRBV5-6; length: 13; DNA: TGTGCCAGCAGCTTGGCGGGACAGGGTGTCTACACCTTC; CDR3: CASSLAGQGVYTF
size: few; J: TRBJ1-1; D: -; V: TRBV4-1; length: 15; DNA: TGCGCCAGCAGCCATGAGGGGAGGGTGAACACTGAAGCTTTCTTT; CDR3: CASSHEGRVNTEAFF
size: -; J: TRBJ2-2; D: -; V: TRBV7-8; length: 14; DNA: TGTGCCAGCAGCCGGAGTCCGAACACCGGGGAGCTGTTTTTT; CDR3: CASSRSPNTGELFF
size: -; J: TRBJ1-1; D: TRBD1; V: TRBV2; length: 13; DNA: TGTGCCAGCCGCACAGGGGTACAAACTGAAGCTTTCTTT; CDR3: CASRTGVQTEAFF